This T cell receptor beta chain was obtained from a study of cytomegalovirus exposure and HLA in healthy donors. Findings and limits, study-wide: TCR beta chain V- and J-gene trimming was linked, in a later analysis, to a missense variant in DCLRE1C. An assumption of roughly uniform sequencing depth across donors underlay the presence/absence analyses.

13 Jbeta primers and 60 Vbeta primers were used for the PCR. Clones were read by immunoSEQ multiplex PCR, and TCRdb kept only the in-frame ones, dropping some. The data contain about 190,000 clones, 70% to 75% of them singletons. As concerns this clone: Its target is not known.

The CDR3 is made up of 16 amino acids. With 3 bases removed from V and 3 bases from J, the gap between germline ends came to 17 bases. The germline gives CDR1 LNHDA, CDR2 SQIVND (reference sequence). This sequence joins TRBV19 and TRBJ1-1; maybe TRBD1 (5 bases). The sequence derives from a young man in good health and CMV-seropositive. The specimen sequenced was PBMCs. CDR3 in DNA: TGTGCCAGTAGTATCCCGGGGGGACGGTACGACACTGAAGCTTTCTTT. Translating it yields CASSIPGGRYDTEAFF. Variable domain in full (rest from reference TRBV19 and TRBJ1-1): DGGITQSPKYLFRKEGQNVTLSCEQNLNHDAMYWYRQDPGQGLRLIYYSQIVNDFQKGDIAEGYSVSREKKESFPLTVTSAQKNPTAFYLCASSIPGGRYDTEAFFGQGTRLTVV.